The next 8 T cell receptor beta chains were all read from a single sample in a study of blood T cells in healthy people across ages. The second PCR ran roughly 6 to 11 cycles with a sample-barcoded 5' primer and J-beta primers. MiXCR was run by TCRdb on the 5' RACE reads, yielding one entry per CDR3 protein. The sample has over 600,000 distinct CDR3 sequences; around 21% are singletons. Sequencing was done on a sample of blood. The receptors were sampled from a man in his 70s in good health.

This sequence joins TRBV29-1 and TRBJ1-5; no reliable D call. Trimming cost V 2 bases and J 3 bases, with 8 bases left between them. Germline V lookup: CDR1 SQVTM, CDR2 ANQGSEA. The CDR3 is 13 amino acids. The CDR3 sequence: CSVEFGPNQPQHF. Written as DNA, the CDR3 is TGCAGCGTTGAATTCGGCCCCAATCAGCCCCAGCATTTT.

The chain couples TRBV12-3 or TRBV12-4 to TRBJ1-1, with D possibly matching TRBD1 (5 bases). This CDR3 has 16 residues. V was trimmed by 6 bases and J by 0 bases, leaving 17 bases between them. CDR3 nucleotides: TGTGCCAGCAGCTCCGGGGCAAACGGGGTGAACACTGAAGCTTTCTTT. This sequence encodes CASSSGANGVNTEAFF.

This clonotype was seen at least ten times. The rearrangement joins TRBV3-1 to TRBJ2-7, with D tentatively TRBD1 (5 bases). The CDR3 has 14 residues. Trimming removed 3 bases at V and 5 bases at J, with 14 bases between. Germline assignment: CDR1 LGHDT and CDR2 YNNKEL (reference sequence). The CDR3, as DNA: TGTGCCAGCAGCCAGGGCAGGGCGCGGAACGAGCAGTACTTC. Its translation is CASSQGRARNEQYF.

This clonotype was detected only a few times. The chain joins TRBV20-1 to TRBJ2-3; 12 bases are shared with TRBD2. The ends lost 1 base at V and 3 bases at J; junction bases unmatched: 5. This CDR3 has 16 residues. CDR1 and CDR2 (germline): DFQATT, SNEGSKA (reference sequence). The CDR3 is CSARVETSGSTDTQYF. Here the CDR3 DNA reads TGCAGTGCTAGAGTGGAGACTAGCGGGAGTACAGATACGCAGTATTTT.

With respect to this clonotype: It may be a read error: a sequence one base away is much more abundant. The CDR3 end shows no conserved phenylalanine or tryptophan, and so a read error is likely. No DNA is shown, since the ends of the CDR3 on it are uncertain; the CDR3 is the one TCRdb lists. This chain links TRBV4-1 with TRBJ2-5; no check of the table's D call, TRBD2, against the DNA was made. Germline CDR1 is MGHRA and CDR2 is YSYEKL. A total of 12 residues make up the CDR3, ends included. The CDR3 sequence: CASSHPRGHPNL.

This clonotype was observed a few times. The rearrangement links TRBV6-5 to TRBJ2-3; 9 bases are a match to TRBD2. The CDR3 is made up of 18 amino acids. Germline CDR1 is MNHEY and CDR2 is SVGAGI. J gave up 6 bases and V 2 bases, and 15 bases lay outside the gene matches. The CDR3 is CASSYARSRLAGRDTQYF. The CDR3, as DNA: TGTGCCAGCAGTTACGCCAGATCGAGGCTAGCGGGGAGGGATACGCAGTATTTT.

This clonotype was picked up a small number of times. CDR3 sequence: CAIRGTSAKQYNEQFF. DNA of the CDR3: TGTGCCATCAGGGGGACTAGCGCTAAACAATACAATGAGCAGTTCTTC. The rearrangement uses TRBV10-3 and TRBJ2-5, with 10 bases aligning to TRBD2. The J call may be incorrect, as the DNA end agrees better with TRBJ2-1. Germline CDR1 is ENHRY and CDR2 is SYGVKD. There are 16 residues in the CDR3.

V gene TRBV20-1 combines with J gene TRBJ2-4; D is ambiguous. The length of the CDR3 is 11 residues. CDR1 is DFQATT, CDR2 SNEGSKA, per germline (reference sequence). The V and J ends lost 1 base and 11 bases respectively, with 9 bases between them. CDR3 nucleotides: TGCAGTGCTAGAGGGCCCTCGGTTCAGTACTTC. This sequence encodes CSARGPSVQYF.